This T cell receptor beta chain comes out of a study of blood T cell repertoires in COVID-19. About the study: Samples came from the United States, Italy and Spain, spanning acute and convalescent COVID-19.

Generated by immunoSEQ multiplex PCR, the TCRdb table keeps only in-frame clones and is missing some. This table holds 84,000 or so clones, around 94% found once. Trimming left V 0 bases short and J 7 bases short, with 13 bases between. The CDR3 has 14 residues. Germline V gives CDR1 GTSNPN, CDR2 SVGIG (reference sequence). This receptor was obtained from a woman aged 55-70 years with active COVID-19. What was sequenced was peripheral blood. The chain joins TRBV30 to TRBJ1-5, with D unresolved. The CDR3, as DNA: TGTGCCTGGAGTGTTTTAGCAACGGGACAGCCCCAGCATTTT. It translates to CAWSVLATGQPQHF.